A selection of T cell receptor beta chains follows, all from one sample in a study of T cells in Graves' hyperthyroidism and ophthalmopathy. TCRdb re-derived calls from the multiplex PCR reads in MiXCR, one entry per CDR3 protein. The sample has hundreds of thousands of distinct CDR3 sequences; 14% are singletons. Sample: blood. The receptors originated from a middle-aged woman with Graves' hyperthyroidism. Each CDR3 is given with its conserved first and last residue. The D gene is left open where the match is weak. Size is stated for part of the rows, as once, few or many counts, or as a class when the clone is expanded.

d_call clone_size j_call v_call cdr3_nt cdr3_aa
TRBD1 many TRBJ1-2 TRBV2 TGTGCCAGCAGTTCCTCGACAGGGGGCTATGGCTACACCTTC CASSSSTGGYGYTF
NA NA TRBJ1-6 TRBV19 TGTGCCAGTCGACAACAGGGTGGTGGGCGTTCACCCCTCCACTTT CASRQQGGGRSPLHF
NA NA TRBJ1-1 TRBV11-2 TGTGCCAGCAGCTTAGACTCCGCCATGAACACTGAAGCTTTCTTT CASSLDSAMNTEAFF
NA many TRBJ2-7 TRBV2 TGTGCCAGCAGTGAACTTCCAGCCTACGAGCAGTACTTC CASSELPAYEQYF
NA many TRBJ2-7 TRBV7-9 TGTGCCAGCAGCTCGCCGACAGGGAGGAGCTCCTACGAGCAGTACTTC CASSSPTGRSSYEQYF
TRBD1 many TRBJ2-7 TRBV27 TGTGCCAGCAGCGACGGGACAGGGGGCCTCGAGCAGTACTTC CASSDGTGGLEQYF
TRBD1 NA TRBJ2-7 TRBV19 TGTGCCAGTAGTATTGGACAGGGAGTCGGCGAGCAGTACTTC CASSIGQGVGEQYF
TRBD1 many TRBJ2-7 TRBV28 TGTGCCAGCAGGCTTACGGGGACAGGGGCAGGGTACGAGCAGTACTTC CASRLTGTGAGYEQYF
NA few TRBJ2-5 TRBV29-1 TGCAGCGTTGAATTGTTTCCAGGGGCCCAGTACTTC CSVELFPGAQYF
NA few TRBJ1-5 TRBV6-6 TGTGCCAGCAGTTACCTAGGGGGGCTTTATAGCAATCAGCCCCAGCATTTT CASSYLGGLYSNQPQHF
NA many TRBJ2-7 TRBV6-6 TGTGCCAGCAGTTACGATCCGCGGGTCTCCGAGCAGTACTTC CASSYDPRVSEQYF
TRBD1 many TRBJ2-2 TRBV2 TGTGCCAGCAGTCAAACAGGGGAAAACACCGGGGAGCTGTTTTTT CASSQTGENTGELFF
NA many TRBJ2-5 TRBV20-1 TGCAGTGCTAGAGAGACAGGATCTAAAGAGACCCAGTACTTC CSARETGSKETQYF
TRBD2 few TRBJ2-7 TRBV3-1 TGTGCCAGCAGCGGCAGCGGGAACTCCTACGAGCAGTACTTC CASSGSGNSYEQYF
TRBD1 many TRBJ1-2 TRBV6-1 TGTGCCAGCAGTAGGACAGGGGACCTTAACTATGGCTACACCTTC CASSRTGDLNYGYTF
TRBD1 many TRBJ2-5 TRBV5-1 TGCGCCAGCAGCTCAAACCTTGGACAGGGGATGGAGACCCAGTACTTC CASSSNLGQGMETQYF
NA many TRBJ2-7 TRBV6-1 TGTGCCAGCAGTGAAGCGGAGTCCTACGAGCAGTACTTC CASSEAESYEQYF
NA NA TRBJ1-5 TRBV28 TGTGCCAGCCGGGGGAGCAATCAGCCCCAGCATTTT CASRGSNQPQHF
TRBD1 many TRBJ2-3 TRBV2 TGTGCCAGCACCGGACAGGGCTTGGGAGATACGCAGTATTTT CASTGQGLGDTQYF
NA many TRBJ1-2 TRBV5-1 TGCGCCAGCAGCTTCGCCAGCGAGGTCGGCTACACCTTC CASSFASEVGYTF
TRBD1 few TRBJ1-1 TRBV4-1 TGCGCCAGCAGCCATAGGACAGGAAAAATGAACACTGAAGCTTTCTTT CASSHRTGKMNTEAFF
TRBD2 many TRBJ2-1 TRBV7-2 TGTGCCAGCAGCTTACTAGCGGGAGCCTGGGAGGAGCAGTTCTTC CASSLLAGAWEEQFF
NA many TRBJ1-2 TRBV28 TGTGCCAGCAGTGGTGGATCGCGTGGCTACACCTTC CASSGGSRGYTF
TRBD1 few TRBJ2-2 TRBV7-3 TGTGCCAGCAGCCAATCGACCGGGACAGCAAACACCGGGGAGCTGTTTTTT CASSQSTGTANTGELFF
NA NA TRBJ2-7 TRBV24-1 TGTGCCACCAGTGAGCAAGGGAGCGAGCAGTACTTC CATSEQGSEQYF
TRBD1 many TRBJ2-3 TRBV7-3 TGTGCCAGCAGCCGAGGGGGCGGATTAGGTACAGATACGCAGTATTTT CASSRGGGLGTDTQYF
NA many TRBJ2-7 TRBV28 TGTGCCAGCAGGACGCTACAGGTTTTTAGCTCCTACGAGCAGTACTTC CASRTLQVFSSYEQYF
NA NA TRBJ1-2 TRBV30 TGTGCCTGGAGTATCGCCGGGACTCCGAACTATGGCTACACCTTC CAWSIAGTPNYGYTF
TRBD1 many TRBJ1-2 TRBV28 TGTGCCAGCAGGCAGACAGGGTCGAGCTATGGCTACACCTTC CASRQTGSSYGYTF
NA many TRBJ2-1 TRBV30 TGTGCCTGGAGTCCCGGAGATTCCGTGCATGAGCAGTTCTTC CAWSPGDSVHEQFF
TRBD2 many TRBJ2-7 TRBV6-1 TGTGCCAGCGGACTAGCGGGAGAGGGTTGGGCCGAGCAGTACTTC CASGLAGEGWAEQYF
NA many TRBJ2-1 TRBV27 TGTGCCAGCGCTTGGCAGCCCAGCTCCTACAATGAGCAGTTCTTC CASAWQPSSYNEQFF
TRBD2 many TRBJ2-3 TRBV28 TGTGCCAGCAGTCCACTAGCGGGAGGGCCGGGCACAGATACGCAGTATTTT CASSPLAGGPGTDTQYF
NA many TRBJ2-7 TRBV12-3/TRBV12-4 TGTGCCAGCGGCCTATCCATCACCTACGAGCAGTACTTC CASGLSITYEQYF
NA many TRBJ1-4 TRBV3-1 TGTGCCAGCAGCGGACTAGACGGTGAAAAACTGTTTTTT CASSGLDGEKLFF
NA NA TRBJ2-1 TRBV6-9 TGTGCCAGCAGTTACGGGCAGGGCAATGAGCAGTTCTTC CASSYGQGNEQFF
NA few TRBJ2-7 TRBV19 TGTGCCAGTAGTCCTGACTGGACCTACGAGCAGTACTTC CASSPDWTYEQYF
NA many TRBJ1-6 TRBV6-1 TGTGCCAGCAGTGAAAGTCCGTTGAATTCACCCCTCCACTTT CASSESPLNSPLHF